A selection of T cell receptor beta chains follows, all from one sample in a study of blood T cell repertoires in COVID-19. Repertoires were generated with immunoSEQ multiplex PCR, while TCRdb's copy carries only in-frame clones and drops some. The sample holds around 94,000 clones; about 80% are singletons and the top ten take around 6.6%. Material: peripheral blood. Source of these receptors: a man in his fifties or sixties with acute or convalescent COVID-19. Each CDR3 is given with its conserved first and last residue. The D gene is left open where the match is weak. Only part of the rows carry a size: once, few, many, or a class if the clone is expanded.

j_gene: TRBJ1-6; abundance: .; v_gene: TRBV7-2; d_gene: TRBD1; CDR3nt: TGTGCCAGCAGCACAGGGGTCTCTAATTCACCCCTCCACTTT; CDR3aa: CASSTGVSNSPLHF
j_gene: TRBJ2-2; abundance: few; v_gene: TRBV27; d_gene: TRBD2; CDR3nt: TGTGCCAGCAGTCTAAACTTACTAGCGGTGGGAACCGGGGAGCTGTTTTTT; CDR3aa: CASSLNLLAVGTGELFF
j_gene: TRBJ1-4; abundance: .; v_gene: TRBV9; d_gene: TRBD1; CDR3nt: TGTGCCAGCAGCGTAGGGGTCCGAGGACAGGAAAATGAAAAACTGTTTTTT; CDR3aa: CASSVGVRGQENEKLFF
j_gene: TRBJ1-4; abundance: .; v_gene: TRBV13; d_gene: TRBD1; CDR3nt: TGTGCCAGCAGCTCCCGACAGGGCTCTAATGAAAAACTGTTTTTT; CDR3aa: CASSSRQGSNEKLFF
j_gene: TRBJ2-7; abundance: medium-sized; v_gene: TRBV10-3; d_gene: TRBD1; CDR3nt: TGTGCCATCAGTGATAGGACAGGCCTAGACGAGCAGTACTTC; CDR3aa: CAISDRTGLDEQYF
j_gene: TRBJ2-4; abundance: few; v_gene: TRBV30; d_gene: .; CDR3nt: TGTGCCTGGAGTGCATACAGGGGACTAGCCAAAAACATTCAGTACTTC; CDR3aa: CAWSAYRGLAKNIQYF
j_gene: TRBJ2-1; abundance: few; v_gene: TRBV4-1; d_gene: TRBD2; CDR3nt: TGCGCCAGCAGCCAGGAACCCGGACTAGGAAATGAGCAGTTCTTC; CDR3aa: CASSQEPGLGNEQFF
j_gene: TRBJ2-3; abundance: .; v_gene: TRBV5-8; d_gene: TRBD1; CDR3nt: TGTGCCAGCAGCCTCAGGGGGCTGGGAGATACGCAGTATTTT; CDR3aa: CASSLRGLGDTQYF
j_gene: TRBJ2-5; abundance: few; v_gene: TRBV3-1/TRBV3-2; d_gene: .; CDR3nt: TGTGCCACTTCAGGAGGGACCCCGGTGGCAGAGACCCAGTACTTC; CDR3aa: CATSGGTPVAETQYF
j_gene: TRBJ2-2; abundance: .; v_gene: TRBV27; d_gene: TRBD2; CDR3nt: TGTGCCAGCAGTTTAAGGACTAGCGGGAACACCGGGGAGCTGTTTTTT; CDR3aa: CASSLRTSGNTGELFF
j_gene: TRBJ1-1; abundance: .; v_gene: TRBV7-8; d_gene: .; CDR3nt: TGTGCCAGCAGCTTAGAGCGGAATCAAAAGCGGGCTTTCTTT; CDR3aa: CASSLERNQKRAFF
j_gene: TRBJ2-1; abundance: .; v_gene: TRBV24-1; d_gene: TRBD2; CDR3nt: TGTGCCACCAGTGAGGCTAGCGGGGGGGCCTCCTACAATGAGCAGTTCTTC; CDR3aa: CATSEASGGASYNEQFF
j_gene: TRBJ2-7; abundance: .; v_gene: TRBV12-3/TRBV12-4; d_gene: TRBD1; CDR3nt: TGTGCCAGCGGGACAGGGTCCGAGCAGTACTTC; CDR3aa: CASGTGSEQYF
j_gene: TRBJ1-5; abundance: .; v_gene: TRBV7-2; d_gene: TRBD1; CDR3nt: TGTGCCAGCAGCGCCCGGGACAGGAGCTCTTATAGCAATCAGCCCCAGCATTTT; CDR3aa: CASSARDRSSYSNQPQHF